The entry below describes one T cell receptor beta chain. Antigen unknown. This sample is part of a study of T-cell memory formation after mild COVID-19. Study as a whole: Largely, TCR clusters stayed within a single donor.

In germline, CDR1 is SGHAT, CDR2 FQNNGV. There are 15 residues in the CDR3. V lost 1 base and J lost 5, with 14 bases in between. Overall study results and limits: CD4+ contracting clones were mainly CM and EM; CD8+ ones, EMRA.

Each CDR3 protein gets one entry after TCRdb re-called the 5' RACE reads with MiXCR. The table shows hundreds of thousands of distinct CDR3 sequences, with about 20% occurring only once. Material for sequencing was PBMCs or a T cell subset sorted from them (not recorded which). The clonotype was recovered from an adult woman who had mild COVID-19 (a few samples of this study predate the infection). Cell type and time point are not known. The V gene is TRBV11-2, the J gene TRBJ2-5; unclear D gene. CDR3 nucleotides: TGTGCCAGCAGCTTAGGAGATGTGGGATGGGAGACCCAGTACTTC. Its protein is CASSLGDVGWETQYF.